The 8 T cell receptor beta chains below come from one sample, sequenced in a study of beta chain features in type 1 diabetes. Sequencing targeted expressed TCRB transcripts, as all isolated RNA had been reverse transcribed. Profiled with immunoSEQ multiplex PCR; TCRdb holds only in-frame clones, not every one. The sample shows tens of thousands of clones, approximately 74% of them seen only once. The material sequenced was Tregs from blood. Source of these receptors: a woman aged 40 to 49 in good health.

Sample share makes this clone medium-sized (0.01 to 0.1%). This chain joins TRBV18 and TRBJ1-1; TRBD1 is a possible D gene (5 bases). This CDR3 is 14 amino acids long. Per germline, CDR1 KGHSH and CDR2 LQKENI. V lost 3 bases and J 5 bases, leaving 13 bases between the germline ends. The CDR3 region has the DNA TGTGCCAGCTCACCCTCGGGGGGGAATACTGAAGCTTTCTTT. It translates to CASSPSGGNTEAFF.

This clone was found a few times. The chain combines TRBV6-5 with TRBJ2-1; D may be TRBD2 (5 bases). V was cut by 9 bases and J by 6 bases, with 21 bases left in between. The CDR3 is made up of 15 amino acids. Germline V gene data show CDR1 as MNHEY and CDR2 as SVGAGI. The CDR3 protein is CASSRRVGTFNEQFF. The CDR3 region has the DNA TGTGCCAGTTCTCGGCGGGTTGGCACCTTCAATGAGCAGTTCTTC.

The V gene is TRBV6-6, the J gene TRBJ1-1, with TRBD1 matching 9 bases. This CDR3 spans 12 amino acids. The germline V gene encodes CDR1 MNHNY and CDR2 SVGAGI (reference sequence). With V trimmed by 6 bases and J by 11 bases, 7 bases remained unmatched. For the CDR3, the DNA is TGTGCCAGCAGCTTACAGGGGGCATCGGCTTTCTTT. As protein: CASSLQGASAFF.

By share, this clone ranks as medium-sized (0.01 to 0.1%). The rearrangement uses TRBV2 and TRBJ1-1; the D is unclear. With 8 bases removed from V and 5 bases from J, the gap between germline ends came to 9 bases. Germline-derived CDR1 and CDR2 are SNHLY and FYNNEI. The CDR3 is 11 amino acids. The CDR3 spells CASVRVTEAFF. Here the CDR3 DNA reads TGTGCCAGCGTGAGGGTGACTGAAGCTTTCTTT.

The chain recombines TRBV5-4 with TRBJ2-5, with D maybe TRBD2 (5 bases). V was trimmed by 6 bases and J by 2 bases, leaving 17 bases between them. Germline CDR1 reads SGHNT; CDR2 reads YYREEE (reference sequence). The CDR3 covers 15 residues. The CDR3 spells CASTLGRGRQETQYF. The CDR3 region has the DNA TGTGCCAGCACCCTTGGGAGAGGACGTCAAGAGACCCAGTACTTC.

This chain joins TRBV4-3 and TRBJ2-2; 7 bases map to TRBD1. In germline, CDR1 is LGHNA, CDR2 YSLEER. V lost 6 bases to trimming and J lost 3 bases; unmatched junction nucleotides: 1. The CDR3 has 13 residues. The CDR3 reads CASRRGHTGELFF. CDR3 sequence (DNA): TGCGCCAGCAGGAGGGGGCACACCGGGGAGCTGTTTTTT.

The V gene is TRBV7-6, the J gene TRBJ1-2; 7 nucleotides align to TRBD1. CDR3 length: 16 residues. Germline V CDR1 and CDR2: SGHVS, FNYEAQ. With V trimmed by 1 base and J by 6 bases, 11 bases remained unmatched. The CDR3 loop reads CASSLGFGQGENGYTF. For the CDR3, the DNA is TGTGCCAGCAGCTTAGGTTTCGGGCAGGGGGAAAATGGCTACACCTTC.

The chain recombines TRBV5-1 with TRBJ2-5; 8 bases line up with TRBD2. V lost 3 bases, J lost 5 bases, and 9 bases stayed unmatched. Germline lookup yields CDR1 SGHRS and CDR2 YFSETQ. The CDR3 covers 15 residues. CDR3 sequence: CASSSQLAVGETQYF. CDR3 coding DNA: TGCGCCAGCAGCTCGCAACTAGCGGTGGGCGAGACCCAGTACTTC.